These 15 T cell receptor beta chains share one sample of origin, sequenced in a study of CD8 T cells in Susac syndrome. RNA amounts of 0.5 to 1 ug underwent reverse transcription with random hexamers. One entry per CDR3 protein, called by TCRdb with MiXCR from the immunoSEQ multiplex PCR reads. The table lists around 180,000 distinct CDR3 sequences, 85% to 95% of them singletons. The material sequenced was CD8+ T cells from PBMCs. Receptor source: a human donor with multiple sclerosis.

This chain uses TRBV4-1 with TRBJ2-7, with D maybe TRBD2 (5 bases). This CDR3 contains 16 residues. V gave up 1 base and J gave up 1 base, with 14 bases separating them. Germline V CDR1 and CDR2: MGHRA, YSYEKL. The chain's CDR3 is CASSQVLRAQSYEQYF. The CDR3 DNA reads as TGCGCCAGCAGCCAAGTGTTGAGGGCCCAATCCTACGAGCAGTACTTC.

CDR3 loop: CASSHGQGANEQFF. The CDR3, as DNA: TGCGCCAGCAGCCATGGACAGGGGGCTAATGAGCAGTTCTTC. The rearrangement joins TRBV4-1 to TRBJ2-1, with TRBD1 identical over 11 bases. The trim removed 3 bases at V and 7 bases at J, leaving 2 bases unmatched. The CDR3 totals 14 residues. Germline assignment: CDR1 MGHRA and CDR2 YSYEKL.

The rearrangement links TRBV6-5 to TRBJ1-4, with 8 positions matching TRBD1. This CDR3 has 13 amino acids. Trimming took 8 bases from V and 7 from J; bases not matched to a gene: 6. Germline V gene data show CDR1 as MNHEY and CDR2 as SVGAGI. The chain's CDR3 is CASPGTGGEKLFF. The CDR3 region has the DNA TGTGCCAGCCCCGGGACAGGTGGTGAAAAACTGTTTTTT.

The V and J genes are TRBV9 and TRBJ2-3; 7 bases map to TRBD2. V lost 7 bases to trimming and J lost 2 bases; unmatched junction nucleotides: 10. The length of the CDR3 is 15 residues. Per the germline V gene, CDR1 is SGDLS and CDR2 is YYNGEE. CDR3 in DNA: TGTGCCAGCTCCCAGGAAGCGGGGTACACAGATACGCAGTATTTT. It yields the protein CASSQEAGYTDTQYF.

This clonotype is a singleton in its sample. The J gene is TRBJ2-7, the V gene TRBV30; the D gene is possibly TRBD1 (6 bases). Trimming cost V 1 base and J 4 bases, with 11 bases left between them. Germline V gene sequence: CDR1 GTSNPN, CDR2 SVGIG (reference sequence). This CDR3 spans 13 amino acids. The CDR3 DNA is TGTGCCTGGAGTGCAGGGGCCACGTACGAGCAGTACTTC. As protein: CAWSAGATYEQYF.

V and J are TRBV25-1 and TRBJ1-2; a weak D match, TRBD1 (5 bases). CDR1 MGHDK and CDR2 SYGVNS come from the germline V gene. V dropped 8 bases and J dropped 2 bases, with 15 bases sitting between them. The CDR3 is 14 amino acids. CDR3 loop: CASRGQGKNYGYTF. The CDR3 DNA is TGTGCCAGCCGTGGGCAGGGTAAAAACTATGGCTACACCTTC.

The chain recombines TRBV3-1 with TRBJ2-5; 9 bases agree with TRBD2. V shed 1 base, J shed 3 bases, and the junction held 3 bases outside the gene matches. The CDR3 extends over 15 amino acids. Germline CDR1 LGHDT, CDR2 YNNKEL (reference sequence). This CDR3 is CASSQGASGEETQYF. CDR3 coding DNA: TGTGCCAGCAGCCAAGGGGCTAGCGGGGAAGAGACCCAGTACTTC.

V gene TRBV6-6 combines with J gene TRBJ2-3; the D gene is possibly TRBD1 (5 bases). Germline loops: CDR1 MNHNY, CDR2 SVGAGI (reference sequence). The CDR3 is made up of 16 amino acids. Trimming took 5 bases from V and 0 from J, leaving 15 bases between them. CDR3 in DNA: TGTGCCAGCAGTCCACCCGACAGCCTTAGCACAGATACGCAGTATTTT. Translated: CASSPPDSLSTDTQYF.

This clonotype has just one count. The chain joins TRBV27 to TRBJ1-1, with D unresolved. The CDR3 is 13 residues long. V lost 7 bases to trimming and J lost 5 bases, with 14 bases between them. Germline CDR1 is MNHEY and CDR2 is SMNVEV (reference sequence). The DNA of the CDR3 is TGTGCCAGCAACCGGGTGGGAGAAACTGAAGCTTTCTTT. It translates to CASNRVGETEAFF.

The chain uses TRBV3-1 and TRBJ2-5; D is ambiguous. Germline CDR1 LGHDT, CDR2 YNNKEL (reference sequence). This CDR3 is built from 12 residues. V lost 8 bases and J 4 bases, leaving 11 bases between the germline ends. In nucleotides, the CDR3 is TGTGCCAGCCGCCTAGTAGGAGAGACCCAGTACTTC. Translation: CASRLVGETQYF.

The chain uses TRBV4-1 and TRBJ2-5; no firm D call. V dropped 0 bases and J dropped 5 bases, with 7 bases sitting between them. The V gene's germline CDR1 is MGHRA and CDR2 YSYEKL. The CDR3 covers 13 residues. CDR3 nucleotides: TGCGCCAGCAGCCAAGATACAGAGGAGACCCAGTACTTC. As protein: CASSQDTEETQYF.

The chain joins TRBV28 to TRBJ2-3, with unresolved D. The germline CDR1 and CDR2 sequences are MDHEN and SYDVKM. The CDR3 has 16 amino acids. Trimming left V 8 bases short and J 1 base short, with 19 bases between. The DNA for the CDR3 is TGTGCCAGCTGTGATCCCCTCCTAGGACGCACAGATACGCAGTATTTT. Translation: CASCDPLLGRTDTQYF.

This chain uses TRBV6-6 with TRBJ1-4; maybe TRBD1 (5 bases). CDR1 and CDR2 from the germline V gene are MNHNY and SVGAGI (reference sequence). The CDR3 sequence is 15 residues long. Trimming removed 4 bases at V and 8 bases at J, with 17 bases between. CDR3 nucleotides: TGTGCCAGCAGTTCCACCAGAGGGGAGGGGGAAAAACTGTTTTTT. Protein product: CASSSTRGEGEKLFF.

The CDR3 DNA reads TGCGCCAGCAGCTTGGAAGGCGGGGGGCCCGACGAGCAGTACTTC. Its protein product is CASSLEGGGPDEQYF. The V gene is TRBV5-1, the J gene TRBJ2-7, with TRBD2 identical over 8 bases. Trimming took 0 bases from V and 5 from J; bases not matched to a gene: 7. The CDR3 extends over 15 amino acids. Per germline, CDR1 SGHRS and CDR2 YFSETQ.

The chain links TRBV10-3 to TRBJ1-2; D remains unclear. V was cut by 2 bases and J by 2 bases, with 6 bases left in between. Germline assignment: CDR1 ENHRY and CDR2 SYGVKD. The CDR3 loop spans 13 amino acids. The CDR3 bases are TGTGCCATCAGTGAGCACGGAAACTATGGCTACACCTTC. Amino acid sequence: CAISEHGNYGYTF.